A selection of T cell receptor beta chains follows, all from one sample in a study of blood T cell repertoires in COVID-19. The assay was immunoSEQ multiplex PCR, and TCRdb's table has in-frame clones only and misses some. This table has roughly 150,000 clones, 80% to 85% appearing once. The source material was peripheral blood. The receptors come from a man aged 65-85 years with active or convalescent COVID-19. CDR3s include the opening cysteine and the closing phenylalanine or tryptophan. D genes are given only for firm matches. Not every row has a clone size; where given, it reads once, few, many or a size class.

D: TRBD1
size: -
J: TRBJ2-1
V: TRBV7-2
CDR3: CASRLGQGLNEQFF
DNA: TGTGCCAGCAGATTAGGACAGGGGCTGAATGAGCAGTTCTTC

D: -
size: -
J: TRBJ1-1
V: TRBV6-1
CDR3: CASSDQVNTEAFF
DNA: TGTGCCAGCAGTGATCAGGTGAACACTGAAGCTTTCTTT

D: -
size: -
J: TRBJ1-3
V: TRBV9
CDR3: CASSVAASGNTIYF
DNA: TGTGCCAGCAGCGTAGCTGCGTCGGGAAACACCATATATTTT

D: -
size: -
J: TRBJ1-5
V: TRBV18
CDR3: CASSLRGGSQPQHF
DNA: TGTGCCAGCTCACTCCGGGGAGGGTCTCAGCCCCAGCATTTT

D: TRBD1
size: -
J: TRBJ2-5
V: TRBV14
CDR3: CASSQDRGYQETQYF
DNA: TGTGCCAGCAGCCAAGACAGGGGGTACCAAGAGACCCAGTACTTC

D: -
size: -
J: TRBJ2-1
V: TRBV14
CDR3: CASSQNTGYLNEQFF
DNA: TGTGCCAGCAGCCAAAATACAGGATACCTCAATGAGCAGTTCTTC

D: TRBD1
size: -
J: TRBJ1-6
V: TRBV7-9
CDR3: CASTHRGNSPLHF
DNA: TGTGCCAGCACACACAGGGGTAATTCACCCCTCCACTTT

D: -
size: -
J: TRBJ1-2
V: TRBV7-2
CDR3: CASSWAAAGGGYGYTF
DNA: TGTGCCAGCAGCTGGGCCGCAGCTGGGGGCGGCTATGGCTACACCTTC

D: -
size: -
J: TRBJ2-7
V: TRBV7-9
CDR3: CASSQSIMLSSYEQYF
DNA: TGTGCCAGCAGCCAGTCGATCATGTTAAGCTCCTACGAGCAGTACTTC

D: -
size: -
J: TRBJ1-4
V: TRBV2
CDR3: CASGGGKLFF
DNA: TGTGCCAGTGGCGGGGGAAAACTGTTTTTT

D: -
size: -
J: TRBJ1-1
V: TRBV7-2
CDR3: CASSPWGGGTEAFF
DNA: TGTGCCAGCAGCCCATGGGGGGGCGGCACTGAAGCTTTCTTT

D: -
size: -
J: TRBJ2-1
V: TRBV9
CDR3: CASSAVVAPDEQFF
DNA: TGTGCCAGCAGCGCGGTGGTAGCGCCCGATGAGCAGTTCTTC

D: -
size: -
J: TRBJ2-7
V: TRBV5-6
CDR3: CASRYRWGYEQYF
DNA: TGTGCCAGCAGGTACAGGTGGGGCTACGAGCAGTACTTC

D: -
size: few
J: TRBJ2-2
V: TRBV27
CDR3: CASSLRDLSRVGELFF
DNA: TGTGCCAGCAGTTTACGGGACTTAAGTCGGGTCGGGGAGCTGTTTTTT

D: TRBD1
size: -
J: TRBJ1-1
V: TRBV6-2/TRBV6-3
CDR3: CASSSWDRDLPEAFF
DNA: TGTGCCAGCAGTTCCTGGGACAGGGATTTGCCTGAAGCTTTCTTT

D: -
size: -
J: TRBJ1-4
V: TRBV18
CDR3: CASSPFGAATNEKLFF
DNA: TGTGCCAGCTCACCGTTTGGGGCCGCAACTAATGAAAAACTGTTTTTT

D: TRBD1
size: few
J: TRBJ1-2
V: TRBV19
CDR3: CASSPRTGEGYTF
DNA: TGTGCCAGTAGTCCCAGGACAGGGGAAGGCTACACCTTC

D: -
size: -
J: TRBJ2-1
V: TRBV19
CDR3: CASSIARPLRVFF
DNA: TGTGCCAGTAGTATCGCCAGGCCCCTCCGCGTGTTCTTC

D: -
size: -
J: TRBJ1-6
V: TRBV27
CDR3: CASSSYGNSPLHF
DNA: TGTGCCAGCAGTTCGTACGGGAATTCACCCCTCCACTTT

D: -
size: -
J: TRBJ2-6
V: TRBV7-7
CDR3: CAIGTGIYSGANVLTF
DNA: TGTGCCATCGGTACAGGGATTTACTCTGGGGCCAACGTCCTGACTTTC

D: -
size: -
J: TRBJ2-7
V: TRBV6-6
CDR3: CASYDSYEQYF
DNA: TGTGCCAGCTACGACAGCTACGAGCAGTACTTC

D: -
size: -
J: TRBJ1-1
V: TRBV28
CDR3: CASSWGLEAFF
DNA: TGTGCCAGCAGTTGGGGGCTTGAAGCTTTCTTT

D: -
size: -
J: TRBJ2-1
V: TRBV14
CDR3: CASSQDPTGLYNEQFF
DNA: TGTGCCAGCAGCCAAGACCCGACAGGTCTCTACAATGAGCAGTTCTTC

D: TRBD2
size: -
J: TRBJ2-3
V: TRBV2
CDR3: CASSEGYLTSGGTDTQYF
DNA: TGTGCCAGCAGTGAGGGTTACCTAACTAGCGGGGGCACAGATACGCAGTATTTT

D: -
size: -
J: TRBJ2-7
V: TRBV4-1
CDR3: CASSQEFYYEQYF
DNA: TGCGCCAGCAGCCAAGAATTCTACTACGAGCAGTACTTC

D: -
size: -
J: TRBJ2-2
V: TRBV30
CDR3: CAWSVSRGYYDTGELFF
DNA: TGTGCCTGGAGTGTAAGCAGGGGCTATTACGACACCGGGGAGCTGTTTTTT

D: -
size: -
J: TRBJ2-7
V: TRBV15
CDR3: CATSREILRGSYEQYF
DNA: TGTGCCACCAGCAGAGAGATTTTAAGGGGCTCCTACGAGCAGTACTTC

D: -
size: -
J: TRBJ1-2
V: TRBV15
CDR3: CATSRDDRGGYTF
DNA: TGTGCCACCAGCAGAGACGACAGAGGTGGCTACACCTTC

D: -
size: once
J: TRBJ1-2
V: TRBV30
CDR3: CACLQGPYGYTF
DNA: TGTGCCTGCTTACAGGGCCCCTATGGCTACACCTTC

D: -
size: -
J: TRBJ1-1
V: TRBV19
CDR3: CASSSQGRPNTEAFF
DNA: TGTGCCAGTAGTTCCCAGGGAAGACCGAACACTGAAGCTTTCTTT

D: -
size: -
J: TRBJ1-2
V: TRBV28
CDR3: CASSPPWSGYTF
DNA: TGTGCCAGCAGCCCCCCTTGGAGTGGCTACACCTTC

D: -
size: -
J: TRBJ1-1
V: TRBV27
CDR3: CASRGGYLEAFF
DNA: TGTGCCAGCAGAGGGGGTTATTTGGAAGCTTTCTTT

D: TRBD1
size: -
J: TRBJ2-7
V: TRBV19
CDR3: CASSITAGGYEQYF
DNA: TGTGCCAGTAGTATTACGGCAGGGGGCTACGAGCAGTACTTC

D: -
size: -
J: TRBJ1-6
V: TRBV7-9
CDR3: CASSSGQNFNSPLHF
DNA: TGTGCCAGCAGCTCCGGACAGAACTTTAATTCACCCCTCCACTTT

D: TRBD1
size: -
J: TRBJ2-3
V: TRBV5-4
CDR3: CASSLGGGTSTDTQYF
DNA: TGTGCCAGCAGCTTGGGAGGGGGCACCAGCACAGATACGCAGTATTTT

D: TRBD1
size: -
J: TRBJ1-2
V: TRBV24-1
CDR3: CATSDLNRGYGYTF
DNA: TGTGCCACCAGTGATTTGAACAGGGGGTATGGCTACACCTTC

D: TRBD2
size: -
J: TRBJ2-2
V: TRBV4-3
CDR3: CASSRSPGLAGGLYTGELFF
DNA: TGCGCCAGCAGCCGATCTCCGGGACTAGCGGGAGGGTTGTACACCGGGGAGCTGTTTTTT

D: -
size: -
J: TRBJ1-2
V: TRBV4-3
CDR3: CASSHVLDGSYGYTF
DNA: TGCGCCAGCAGCCATGTACTCGACGGGTCCTATGGCTACACCTTC

D: -
size: -
J: TRBJ2-3
V: TRBV28
CDR3: CASRVSTDTQYF
DNA: TGTGCCAGCCGCGTTAGCACAGATACGCAGTATTTT

D: TRBD1
size: few
J: TRBJ2-1
V: TRBV7-9
CDR3: CASSSDRGVNNEQFF
DNA: TGTGCCAGCAGCTCAGACAGGGGGGTGAACAATGAGCAGTTCTTC

D: TRBD1
size: -
J: TRBJ1-4
V: TRBV27
CDR3: CASRSQGKLFF
DNA: TGTGCCAGCAGGTCACAGGGGAAGCTGTTTTTT

D: -
size: -
J: TRBJ1-1
V: TRBV9
CDR3: CASSKEPDTEAFF
DNA: TGTGCCAGCAGCAAGGAGCCGGACACTGAAGCTTTCTTT

D: -
size: -
J: TRBJ1-1
V: TRBV27
CDR3: CASSFDRMNTEAFF
DNA: TGTGCCAGCAGTTTTGATAGAATGAACACTGAAGCTTTCTTT

D: TRBD2
size: once
J: TRBJ2-2
V: TRBV6-1
CDR3: CASSVRQRGWNTGELFF
DNA: TGTGCCAGCAGTGTTAGGCAGCGGGGTTGGAACACCGGGGAGCTGTTTTTT

D: -
size: few
J: TRBJ1-5
V: TRBV27
CDR3: CASRSTVDSNQPQHF
DNA: TGTGCCAGCAGATCTACAGTCGATAGCAATCAGCCCCAGCATTTT

D: TRBD1
size: -
J: TRBJ1-2
V: TRBV6-5
CDR3: CASSSGGRGYTF
DNA: TGTGCCAGCAGTTCAGGGGGGCGTGGCTACACCTTC

D: -
size: -
J: TRBJ2-7
V: TRBV7-9
CDR3: CASSPLVGAFNEQYF
DNA: TGTGCCAGCAGCCCTCTAGTGGGGGCGTTCAACGAGCAGTACTTC

D: -
size: once
J: TRBJ1-5
V: TRBV7-6
CDR3: CASSRSGSNQPQHF
DNA: TGTGCCAGCAGCCGCAGCGGTAGCAATCAGCCCCAGCATTTT

D: -
size: -
J: TRBJ2-7
V: TRBV9
CDR3: CASSVGGDGGYEQYF
DNA: TGTGCCAGCAGCGTAGGAGGGGATGGGGGGTACGAGCAGTACTTC

D: -
size: -
J: TRBJ2-5
V: TRBV5-6
CDR3: CASSLSLQETQYF
DNA: TGTGCCAGCAGCTTATCACTTCAAGAGACCCAGTACTTC

D: -
size: few
J: TRBJ1-1
V: TRBV7-2
CDR3: CASHEQGWYTEAFF
DNA: TGTGCCAGCCACGAACAGGGATGGTACACTGAAGCTTTCTTT

D: TRBD1
size: -
J: TRBJ1-5
V: TRBV5-1
CDR3: CASSLQGGQPQHF
DNA: TGCGCCAGCAGCTTGCAGGGGGGTCAGCCCCAGCATTTT

D: -
size: -
J: TRBJ2-4
V: TRBV6-5
CDR3: CASSLGGIANIQYF
DNA: TGTGCCAGCAGTTTAGGAGGGATAGCAAACATTCAGTACTTC

D: -
size: -
J: TRBJ1-4
V: TRBV7-9
CDR3: CASSTSTGPGEKLFF
DNA: TGTGCCAGCAGCACCTCGACAGGTCCTGGGGAAAAACTGTTTTTT

D: TRBD1
size: -
J: TRBJ1-6
V: TRBV2
CDR3: CASRNDPRDRGPNSPLHF
DNA: TGTGCCAGCAGAAACGACCCCCGGGACAGGGGGCCGAATTCACCCCTCCACTTT

D: TRBD1
size: -
J: TRBJ1-1
V: TRBV6-5
CDR3: CASSYARGPGTEAFF
DNA: TGTGCCAGCAGTTACGCTAGGGGGCCGGGCACTGAAGCTTTCTTT

D: -
size: -
J: TRBJ1-3
V: TRBV6-7
CDR3: CASSLRDSVSGNTIYF
DNA: TGTGCCAGCAGTCTCAGAGACAGCGTCTCTGGAAACACCATATATTTT

D: -
size: -
J: TRBJ1-2
V: TRBV7-9
CDR3: CASSLTGANYGYTF
DNA: TGTGCCAGCAGCTTAACAGGAGCTAACTATGGCTACACCTTC